Sequencing of this T cell receptor (beta chain) was carried out in a study of OX40 agonist ivuxolimab in advanced cancers. V was clipped by 4 bases and J by 3 bases, with 12 bases between them. CDR1 and CDR2 from the germline V gene are SGDLS and YYNGEE. The CDR3 has 14 residues. This table comes from immunoSEQ multiplex PCR, and its TCRdb copy is limited to in-frame clones, with some not included. The sample holds over 40,000 clones, 80% seen once. Sequenced material: CD4+ or CD8+ T cells sorted from blood, taken in a trial of the OX40 agonist ivuxolimab. This chain connects TRBV9 to TRBJ2-3; no firm D call. The source is an adult with an advanced solid tumor such as melanoma, head and neck, liver or kidney cancer. CDR3 in amino acids: CASSPLGATDTQYF. The CDR3 nucleotides read TGTGCCAGCAGCCCCCTAGGAGCGACAGATACGCAGTATTTT.